What follows are 25 T cell receptor beta chains derived from one specimen sequenced in a study of identical twins. MiXCR, run by TCRdb on the 5' RACE reads, gives a single entry per CDR3 protein. In the table there are about 220,000 distinct CDR3 sequences, approximately 7.1% of which are singletons. Separately, the same data were catalogued under a study of T cells expressing NK-cell markers.

The sequencing sample was made of CD8+ T cells sorted from blood. Source of these receptors: a woman aged 18-35 years in good health.

This clonotype was seen many times. The rearrangement links TRBV20-1 to TRBJ2-7; no definite D call. Trimming stripped 4 bases from V and 6 bases from J, with 16 bases between. Germline lookup yields CDR1 DFQATT and CDR2 SNEGSKA (reference sequence). This CDR3 contains 13 residues. The CDR3 sequence is CSAKPSELFEQYF. The DNA of the CDR3 is TGCAGTGCTAAACCCTCAGAACTTTTCGAGCAGTACTTC.

This clonotype was counted ten times or more. The chain is built from TRBV5-1 and TRBJ2-1; D gene unclear. V was pared by 5 bases and J by 12 bases, with 15 bases between. The length of the CDR3 is 12 residues. The germline gives CDR1 SGHRS, CDR2 YFSETQ. The CDR3 loop is CASRGVGVVQFF. CDR3 bases: TGCGCCAGCAGGGGTGTCGGTGTCGTGCAGTTCTTC. The variable domain in full, completed from reference TRBV5-1 and TRBJ2-1, reads KAGVTQTPRYLIKTRGQQVTLSCSPISGHRSVSWYQQTPGQGLQFLFEYFSETQRNKGNFPGRFSGRQFSNSRSEMNVSTLELGDSALYLCASRGVGVVQFFGPGTRLTVL.

The chain employs TRBV27 and TRBJ1-1; D perhaps matches TRBD1 (6 bases). V gave up 3 bases and J gave up 4 bases, with 12 bases separating them. The CDR3 has 14 amino acids. Germline lookup yields CDR1 MNHEY and CDR2 SMNVEV (reference sequence). This chain's CDR3 is CASSFTGSRTEAFF. DNA for the CDR3: TGTGCCAGCAGTTTCACAGGGAGTCGCACTGAAGCTTTCTTT.

This clonotype was recorded a few times. The chain combines TRBV2 with TRBJ2-3; maybe TRBD2 (6 bases). Trimming took off 7 bases at V and 1 base at J, with 15 bases between the two ends. Per the germline V gene, CDR1 is SNHLY and CDR2 is FYNNEI. CDR3 size: 15 residues. CDR3 bases: TGTGCCAGCACCCCTAAGGAGGGGCGCACAGATACGCAGTATTTT. As protein: CASTPKEGRTDTQYF.

This clonotype has a count of ten or more. The V call is TRBV9, the J call TRBJ2-3, with D unclear. The CDR3 runs 14 residues. Germline V gene sequence: CDR1 SGDLS, CDR2 YYNGEE. V shed 0 bases and J shed 3 bases, with 8 bases lying between them. The CDR3 region has the DNA TGTGCCAGCAGCGTAGTGGAGCATACAGATACGCAGTATTTT. Translation gives CASSVVEHTDTQYF.

This clonotype was seen many times. The chain employs TRBV7-9 and TRBJ2-7, with D possibly being TRBD2 (6 bases). V lost 4 bases to trimming and J lost 2 bases, with 21 bases between them. Germline values: CDR1 SEHNR, CDR2 FQNEAQ (reference sequence). The CDR3 runs 17 residues. This CDR3 reads CASSSSREVNNPYEQYF. The CDR3 bases are TGTGCCAGCAGCTCGAGCAGGGAGGTAAACAATCCCTACGAGCAGTACTTC. The full variable domain, completed using reference TRBV7-9 and TRBJ2-7, is DTGVSQNPRHKITKRGQNVTFRCDPISEHNRLYWYRQTLGQGPEFLTYFQNEAQLEKSRLLSDRFSAERPKGSFSTLEIQRTEQGDSAMYLCASSSSREVNNPYEQYFGPGTRLTVT.

The V and J genes are TRBV7-2 and TRBJ2-7; no clear D. Per the germline V gene, CDR1 is SGHTA and CDR2 is FQGNSA. With 4 bases removed from V and 3 bases from J, the gap between germline ends came to 10 bases. The CDR3 contains 13 residues. The CDR3 here is CASSSAKFYEQYF. Written as DNA, the CDR3 is TGTGCCAGCAGCTCCGCAAAGTTCTACGAGCAGTACTTC.

This clonotype has just a few counts. The chain combines TRBV5-1 with TRBJ2-3; D ambiguous. This CDR3 is 15 amino acids long. CDR1 SGHRS and CDR2 YFSETQ come from the germline V gene. The V gene lost 2 bases and the J gene lost 3 bases, with 13 bases spanning the gap. In DNA, the CDR3 is TGCGCCAGCAGCTTCCTGGGGATATTAACAGATACGCAGTATTTT. Amino acid sequence: CASSFLGILTDTQYF.

This clonotype was observed a few times. The chain carries TRBV9 and TRBJ2-1, with 9 nucleotides matching TRBD2. The CDR3 extends over 16 amino acids. CDR1 and CDR2 from the germline V gene are SGDLS and YYNGEE. V was clipped by 0 bases and J by 7 bases; unmatched bases: 8. This CDR3 is CASSVGASGIGNEQFF. The CDR3 coding sequence is TGTGCCAGCAGCGTAGGGGCTAGCGGGATAGGGAATGAGCAGTTCTTC.

This clonotype was counted at least ten times. The CDR3 nucleotides are TGTGCCAGCAGCCAAGTCTTTACAGGGGGCGAGCAGTACTTC. The encoded protein is CASSQVFTGGEQYF. V gene TRBV3-1 combines with J gene TRBJ2-7; 8 bases are a match to TRBD1. V lost 1 base and J lost 6; bases outside the gene matches: 5. CDR1 and CDR2 from the germline V gene are LGHDT and YNNKEL (reference sequence). There are 14 residues in the CDR3.

This clonotype was counted ten times or more. The gene calls are TRBV12-3 or TRBV12-4 and TRBJ1-2; the D gene is possibly TRBD1 (6 bases). V was shortened by 7 bases and J by 2 bases, with 14 bases between the two germline ends. This CDR3 region has 14 residues. CDR3 bases: TGTGCCAGCACCCTGGGGGGGGCGAACTATGGCTACACCTTC. Translated: CASTLGGANYGYTF.

This clonotype was seen only a few times. The chain employs TRBV5-1 and TRBJ1-1, with D possibly being TRBD1 (5 bases). Germline CDR1 and CDR2: SGHRS and YFSETQ. The CDR3 runs 14 residues. Trimming pared 4 bases from V and 4 bases from J, leaving 14 bases between. CDR3 sequence: CASSPVGGTTEAFF. DNA for the CDR3: TGCGCCAGCAGCCCGGTGGGGGGGACCACTGAAGCTTTCTTT.

The sample holds a few counts of this clonotype. This chain joins TRBV6-5 and TRBJ2-2; D perhaps matches TRBD2 (6 bases). The CDR3 length is 17 residues. In germline, CDR1 is MNHEY, CDR2 SVGAGI. Trimming took 2 bases from V and 2 from J, leaving 15 bases between them. The CDR3 sequence: CASSYPPGGDNTGELFF. CDR3 coding DNA: TGTGCCAGCAGTTACCCCCCTGGCGGGGATAACACCGGGGAGCTGTTTTTT.

In its sample, this clonotype was seen many times. V is TRBV5-5 and J is TRBJ2-1; D not certain. The CDR3 spans 13 residues. Trimming took off 4 bases at V and 6 bases at J, with 11 bases between the two ends. Germline CDR1 reads SGHKS; CDR2 reads YYEKEE (reference sequence). The CDR3, as DNA: TGTGCCAGCAGCCCGTGGGAAACCAATGAGCAGTTCTTC. Translated: CASSPWETNEQFF.

This clonotype was recorded many times. The chain joins TRBV4-1 to TRBJ2-7; D remains unclear. This CDR3 contains 15 residues. Germline lookup yields CDR1 MGHRA and CDR2 YSYEKL. Between the trimmed V and J ends, which lost 0 bases and 3 bases, there was a span of 12 bases. CDR3 coding DNA: TGCGCCAGCAGCCAAGAAGTCCGGGCCCTCTACGAGCAGTACTTC. It specifies CASSQEVRALYEQYF.

In its sample, this clonotype was seen a few times. The chain employs TRBV9 and TRBJ2-7; TRBD2 matches 11 bases. V lost 4 bases to trimming and J lost 6 bases; unmatched junction nucleotides: 6. Per the germline V gene, CDR1 is SGDLS and CDR2 is YYNGEE. The CDR3 is 14 amino acids. The CDR3 sequence: CASSLGLAASEQYF. The CDR3, as DNA: TGTGCCAGCAGCCTGGGACTAGCGGCTAGCGAGCAGTACTTC.

This clonotype showed up many times. This chain joins TRBV5-1 and TRBJ2-5; tentative D call: TRBD2 (6 bases). The germline V and J ends were trimmed by 1 base and 2 bases, with 15 bases remaining between them. CDR3 length: 16 amino acids. Germline V gene sequence: CDR1 SGHRS, CDR2 YFSETQ. In nucleotides, the CDR3 is TGCGCCAGCAGCTTGTTGGCTAGCGCATTGCAAGAGACCCAGTACTTC. It specifies CASSLLASALQETQYF.

J is TRBJ2-3 and V is TRBV29-1; D might be TRBD1 or TRBD2, each matching 7 bases. This CDR3 region has 14 residues. Germline V CDR1 and CDR2: SQVTM, ANQGSEA. Trimming pared 7 bases from V and 0 bases from J, leaving 14 bases between. CDR3 amino acids: CSDSQGGSTDTQYF. The CDR3 DNA sequence: TGCAGCGACTCCCAGGGGGGGAGCACAGATACGCAGTATTTT.

The sample holds a few counts of this clonotype. The rearrangement links TRBV20-1 to TRBJ2-2; D gene uncertain. The CDR3 is 12 residues long. V dropped 1 base and J dropped 6 bases, with 6 bases sitting between them. Germline CDR1 DFQATT, CDR2 SNEGSKA (reference sequence). In DNA, the CDR3 is TGCAGTGCTAGAGTATTTTCCGGGGAGCTGTTTTTT. Residues: CSARVFSGELFF.

This clonotype has a handful of counts. The J gene is TRBJ1-6, the V gene TRBV6-6; D unresolved. CDR1 and CDR2 (germline): MNHNY, SVGAGI (reference sequence). The ends were cut back, 6 bases at V and 7 bases at J, with 10 bases in the middle. The CDR3 runs 13 residues. CDR3 protein: CASRGVGNSPLHF. CDR3 bases: TGTGCCAGCAGGGGAGTCGGGAATTCACCCCTCCACTTT.

This chain joins TRBV12-3 or TRBV12-4 and TRBJ1-1; no definite D call. The CDR3 sequence is 14 residues long. The V end was cut by 6 bases, the J end by 10 bases, with 21 bases between. The CDR3 spells CASRLFTGDGVAFF. CDR3 nucleotides: TGTGCCAGCAGACTCTTCACGGGTGATGGTGTAGCTTTCTTT.

This clonotype occurred a few times. V gene TRBV2 combines with J gene TRBJ1-2; no reliable D call. CDR1 and CDR2 from the germline V gene are SNHLY and FYNNEI. This CDR3 has 11 residues. V lost 2 bases and J 8 bases, leaving 6 bases between the germline ends. CDR3 in amino acids: CASSETGGYTF. In DNA, the CDR3 is TGTGCCAGCAGTGAAACGGGAGGCTACACCTTC.

This clonotype was seen many times. This rearrangement joins TRBV4-3 to TRBJ2-7; 8 nucleotides match TRBD1. After removal of 4 bases from V and 6 bases from J, the junction contained 5 bases not matched to a gene. CDR1 is LGHNA and CDR2 is YSLEER in the germline V gene. The CDR3 extends over 13 amino acids. The CDR3 here is CASSPTGGLEQYF. CDR3 bases: TGCGCCAGCAGCCCCACAGGGGGACTCGAGCAGTACTTC.

In this sample, this clonotype turned up many times. The gene calls are TRBV20-1 and TRBJ2-1, with TRBD1 matching 10 bases. With 6 bases clipped from V and 8 bases from J, the junction kept 10 bases outside the gene matches. CDR1 and CDR2 (germline): DFQATT, SNEGSKA (reference sequence). This CDR3 has 14 amino acids. The chain's CDR3 is CSADRGQGSDEQFF. The CDR3 DNA reads TGCAGTGCGGACCGGGGACAGGGGTCAGATGAGCAGTTCTTC.

This clonotype was observed a few times. This chain links TRBV2 with TRBJ2-1; TRBD1 aligns across 10 bases. Losses at the gene ends were 7 bases for V and 7 bases for J; bases not matched to a gene: 10. CDR3 length: 15 residues. Germline lookup yields CDR1 SNHLY and CDR2 FYNNEI. CDR3 bases: TGTGCCAGCATGTCAACGGGGACAGGGGAGAATGAGCAGTTCTTC. Its protein product is CASMSTGTGENEQFF.